This T cell receptor (beta chain) was found in a study of cytomegalovirus exposure and HLA in healthy donors. TCRdb's table, derived via immunoSEQ multiplex PCR, lists solely in-frame clones and lacks some. This sample carries 150,000 to 180,000 clones, about 86% of them seen once, and the ten largest clones take roughly 2.1%. The germline CDR1 and CDR2 sequences are SGHRS and YFSETQ. After removal of 2 bases from V and 8 bases from J, the junction contained 17 bases not matched to a gene. The CDR3 runs 18 residues. The TCR originated in a human donor in good health. The chain combines TRBV5-1 with TRBJ2-1, with 9 bases aligning to TRBD2. The sequenced sample was PBMCs. DNA for the CDR3: TGCGCCAGCAGCTTAGGTATCGTCGGGCGGGAGGGCATCTATGAGCAGTTCTTC. It yields the protein CASSLGIVGREGIYEQFF.